These 25 T cell receptor beta chains originate from one sample sequenced in a study of cytomegalovirus exposure and HLA in healthy donors. Primers included in the PCR were 60 Vbeta and 13 Jbeta primers. Profiling relied on immunoSEQ multiplex PCR, and the TCRdb table lists in-frame clones only, not all of them. Here the sample spans around 100,000 clones, about 80% being singletons. Material: PBMCs. The receptors come from a woman in her 30s in good health and CMV-seropositive.

J is TRBJ2-5 and V is TRBV12-5; D perhaps matches TRBD2 (5 bases). V was shortened by 1 base and J by 11 bases, with 14 bases between the two germline ends. Germline V gives CDR1 LGHNT, CDR2 FRNRAP. The CDR3 is 13 amino acids. This CDR3 is CASGLGGSREQYF. CDR3 coding DNA: TGTGCTAGTGGTTTGGGGGGATCGAGGGAGCAGTACTTC.

This clone was seen only a few times. This chain joins TRBV15 and TRBJ2-6; no firm D call. CDR1 and CDR2 (germline): LNHNV, YYDKDF (reference sequence). The CDR3 spans 14 residues. The ends were cut back, 6 bases at V and 3 bases at J, with 9 bases in the middle. DNA of the CDR3: TGTGCCACCAGTGGGCGAGTTGGGGCCAACGTCCTGACTTTC. Translation: CATSGRVGANVLTF.

The chain combines TRBV20-1 with TRBJ2-7, with D possibly being TRBD1 (6 bases). V was shortened by 7 bases and J by 3 bases, with 10 bases between the two germline ends. CDR1 and CDR2 (germline): DFQATT, SNEGSKA (reference sequence). The CDR3 spans 11 residues. The CDR3: CSGGRIYEQYF. The DNA of the CDR3 is TGCAGTGGGGGGCGCATCTACGAGCAGTACTTC.

This clone showed up just once. This sequence joins TRBV19 and TRBJ1-3; 9 bases match TRBD1. Trimming took 9 bases from V and 8 from J; bases not matched to a gene: 11. The CDR3 is 14 residues long. The V gene's germline CDR1 is LNHDA and CDR2 SQIVND (reference sequence). The CDR3 protein is CASSSWTGEDTIYF. CDR3 bases: TGTGCCAGCTCTAGCTGGACAGGGGAGGACACCATATATTTT.

The chain combines TRBV5-1 with TRBJ2-2; a weak D match, TRBD1 (5 bases). CDR1 is SGHRS, CDR2 YFSETQ, per germline. The V end was cut by 0 bases, the J end by 4 bases, with 13 bases between. The length of the CDR3 is 16 residues. CDR3 bases: TGCGCCAGCAGCTTGGTAGCTCAGGGTGGCACCGGGGAGCTGTTTTTT. Translated: CASSLVAQGGTGELFF.

The chain uses TRBV11-2 and TRBJ1-5; possible D gene TRBD1, 5 bases. The V end was cut by 5 bases, the J end by 4 bases, with 12 bases between. Germline V lookup: CDR1 SGHAT, CDR2 FQNNGV. This CDR3 is 14 amino acids long. The CDR3 bases are TGTGCCAGCAGCCGTGGGGCGGATAATCAGCCCCAGCATTTT. Translated, it gives CASSRGADNQPQHF.

This chain uses TRBV19 with TRBJ1-6; D unresolved. The CDR3 loop spans 12 amino acids. V lost 4 bases to trimming and J lost 14 bases, with 12 bases between them. The V gene's germline CDR1 is LNHDA and CDR2 SQIVND (reference sequence). This CDR3 reads CASSTTTPALHF. In DNA, the CDR3 is TGTGCCAGTAGTACGACGACTCCAGCCCTCCACTTT.

This chain's CDR3 is CSVGTSNYGYTF. The CDR3 DNA sequence: TGCAGCGTTGGTACATCCAACTATGGCTACACCTTC. The V gene is TRBV29-1, the J gene TRBJ1-2; D remains unclear. The CDR3 extends over 12 amino acids. Germline assignment: CDR1 SQVTM and CDR2 ANQGSEA. V lost 4 bases and J lost 2, with 8 bases in between.

The chain couples TRBV5-1 to TRBJ2-7; a possible D gene is TRBD2 (6 bases). The CDR3 spans 13 residues. Germline CDR1 and CDR2: SGHRS and YFSETQ. V shed 4 bases and J shed 0 bases, with 8 bases lying between them. The CDR3 sequence: CASSPGSSYEQYF. The CDR3, as DNA: TGCGCCAGCAGCCCCGGGAGCTCCTACGAGCAGTACTTC.

The V gene is TRBV5-1, the J gene TRBJ2-7; no clear D. CDR3 length equals 17 residues. Germline CDR1 reads SGHRS; CDR2 reads YFSETQ. The ends were cut back, 0 bases at V and 0 bases at J, with 16 bases in the middle. CDR3 bases: TGCGCCAGCAGCTTGGCCGCATCCCGGGTTGACTCCTACGAGCAGTACTTC. Translated: CASSLAASRVDSYEQYF.

This chain joins TRBV19 and TRBJ1-2; the match to TRBD1 covers 7 bases. Germline CDR1 is LNHDA and CDR2 is SQIVND (reference sequence). V gave up 1 base and J gave up 4 bases; unmatched junction bases: 6. The CDR3 sequence is 15 residues long. CDR3 bases: TGTGCCAGTAGTATAGTTAAAGGGGGCGGCTATGGCTACACCTTC. Amino acid sequence: CASSIVKGGGYGYTF.

CDR3 bases: TGTGCCAGCAGTGAAGGGCAGGTATACTATAATTCACCCCTCCACTTT. Amino acids: CASSEGQVYYNSPLHF. This chain connects TRBV6-1 to TRBJ1-6, with unresolved D. Germline V gene lookup returns CDR1 MNHNS and CDR2 SASEGT. V was cut by 1 base and J by 3 bases, with 10 bases left in between. The CDR3 covers 16 residues.

The chain has TRBV29-1 and TRBJ2-5; TRBD1 aligns across 11 bases. V trimming: 3 bases; J trimming: 8 bases; junction bases outside the gene matches: 8. Germline values: CDR1 SQVTM, CDR2 ANQGSEA. The CDR3 is 14 amino acids. DNA for the CDR3: TGCAGCGTTGACAGGACAGGGGGCTCGCCTACCCAGTACTTC. Protein: CSVDRTGGSPTQYF.

In its sample, this clone was seen a few times. The rearrangement uses TRBV19 and TRBJ1-1, with 8 bases aligning to TRBD1. The CDR3 spans 14 residues. The junction had 6 bases not matched to a gene; V was cut back by 9 bases and J by 0 bases. CDR1 and CDR2 (germline): LNHDA, SQIVND (reference sequence). The CDR3: CASRQGRLNTEAFF. CDR3 nucleotides: TGTGCCAGCAGACAGGGGAGGCTGAACACTGAAGCTTTCTTT.

Only one count was recorded for this clone. J is TRBJ2-2 and V is TRBV6-1, with a weak D call TRBD1 (6 bases). Germline CDR1 reads MNHNS; CDR2 reads SASEGT. This CDR3 comprises 14 residues. V was shortened by 7 bases and J by 3 bases, with 12 bases between the two germline ends. The CDR3 sequence: CASKRTDYTGELFF. The CDR3 DNA reads as TGTGCCAGCAAGCGGACAGACTACACCGGGGAGCTGTTTTTT.

The rearrangement uses TRBV11-2 and TRBJ1-1; 10 bases fit TRBD1. Germline CDR1 SGHAT, CDR2 FQNNGV. The CDR3 consists of 16 residues. With 4 bases clipped from V and 3 bases from J, the junction kept 8 bases outside the gene matches. CDR3 DNA: TGTGCCAGCAGCTCCCGGGACAGGGGCCAGGACACTGAAGCTTTCTTT. Translated: CASSSRDRGQDTEAFF.

The chain employs TRBV18 and TRBJ1-1; tentative D call: TRBD1 (5 bases). V was clipped by 3 bases and J by 0 bases, with 11 bases between them. Per the germline V gene, CDR1 is KGHSH and CDR2 is LQKENI. This CDR3 comprises 15 residues. The CDR3 loop is CASSPQEGVNTEAFF. Written as DNA, the CDR3 is TGTGCCAGCTCACCCCAAGAAGGGGTGAACACTGAAGCTTTCTTT.

This clone was recorded once. The chain carries TRBV19 and TRBJ2-2; tentative D call: TRBD1 (5 bases). The germline gives CDR1 LNHDA, CDR2 SQIVND (reference sequence). The V end lost 6 bases, the J end lost 1 base, and 12 bases lay between the germline ends. The CDR3 is 15 residues long. The CDR3 sequence is CASRTRQKNTGELFF. DNA of the CDR3: TGTGCCAGTAGAACCAGACAGAAGAACACCGGGGAGCTGTTTTTT.

V and J are TRBV6-5 and TRBJ2-7, with D unclear. Per the germline V gene, CDR1 is MNHEY and CDR2 is SVGAGI. Trimming stripped 0 bases from V and 4 bases from J, with 7 bases between. The CDR3 contains 13 residues. CDR3 sequence reads: CASSYSIGYEQYF. CDR3 nucleotide sequence: TGTGCCAGCAGTTACTCGATCGGGTACGAGCAGTACTTC.

A few counts support this clone. The rearrangement uses TRBV30 and TRBJ1-5, with unresolved D. This CDR3 region has 13 residues. V shed 3 bases and J shed 5 bases, with 11 bases lying between them. Germline CDR1 reads GTSNPN; CDR2 reads SVGIG (reference sequence). The CDR3: CAWSGDRDQPQHF. The CDR3 coding sequence is TGTGCCTGGAGCGGGGATCGTGATCAGCCCCAGCATTTT.

This clone was counted a single time. The J gene is TRBJ2-1, the V gene TRBV30, with D perhaps TRBD2 (5 bases). The CDR3 loop spans 15 amino acids. Trimming left V 5 bases short and J 6 bases short, with 20 bases between. Germline lookup yields CDR1 GTSNPN and CDR2 SVGIG (reference sequence). Here the CDR3 DNA reads TGTGCCTGGTGCCCGATAAGCGGTCCGTTCAATGAGCAGTTCTTC. It is translated as CAWCPISGPFNEQFF.

Worth noting for this clone: The identical CDR3 is also encoded by other nucleotide sequences in the sample. The rearrangement links TRBV19 to TRBJ2-7; TRBD1 agrees at 7 bases. The CDR3 extends over 14 amino acids. V lost 1 base, J lost 1 base, and 1 base stayed unmatched. CDR1 is LNHDA and CDR2 is SQIVND in the germline V gene (reference sequence). The CDR3 DNA reads TGTGCCAGTAGTATAGGACAGGGATCCTACGAGCAGTACTTC. Translating gives CASSIGQGSYEQYF. Full variable domain (missing parts from reference TRBV19 and TRBJ2-7): DGGITQSPKYLFRKEGQNVTLSCEQNLNHDAMYWYRQDPGQGLRLIYYSQIVNDFQKGDIAEGYSVSREKKESFPLTVTSAQKNPTAFYLCASSIGQGSYEQYFGPGTRLTVT.

This chain uses TRBV30 with TRBJ2-5; 9 bases map to TRBD1. The CDR3 is 14 residues long. J gave up 5 bases and V 2 bases, and 6 bases lay outside the gene matches. Germline loops: CDR1 GTSNPN, CDR2 SVGIG (reference sequence). The CDR3 sequence is CAWSRGQGGETQYF. The CDR3 DNA reads as TGTGCCTGGAGTCGGGGACAGGGCGGGGAGACCCAGTACTTC.

The chain employs TRBV30 and TRBJ1-2; 7 nucleotides line up with TRBD1. V shed 0 bases and J 8 bases; nucleotides not matched to a gene: 9. The CDR3 has 14 residues. Germline lookup yields CDR1 GTSNPN and CDR2 SVGIG (reference sequence). This CDR3 reads CAWSVRPGGKGYTF. DNA of the CDR3: TGTGCCTGGAGTGTACGTCCAGGGGGGAAGGGCTACACCTTC.

This chain links TRBV30 with TRBJ1-1; D remains unclear. Between the trimmed V and J ends, which lost 1 base and 8 bases, there was a span of 5 bases. CDR1 and CDR2 (germline): GTSNPN, SVGIG (reference sequence). The CDR3 totals 10 residues. The CDR3 region is CAWSGLEAFF. Written as DNA, the CDR3 is TGTGCCTGGAGTGGTCTCGAAGCTTTCTTT. Using reference TRBV30 and TRBJ1-1 for the parts outside the CDR3, the full variable domain is SQTIHQWPATLVQPVGSPLSLECTVEGTSNPNLYWYRQAAGRGLQLLFYSVGIGQISSEVPQNLSASRPQDRQFILSSKKLLLSDSGFYLCAWSGLEAFFGQGTRLTVV.